These 27 T cell receptor beta chains were all obtained from the same sample, sequenced in a study of cytomegalovirus exposure and HLA in healthy donors. Primers: 60 Vbeta forward and 13 Jbeta reverse. Clones were sequenced by immunoSEQ multiplex PCR, and TCRdb holds only the in-frame ones, with some missing. The sample yields tens of thousands of clones, roughly 83% seen once. The sequenced sample was PBMCs. All receptors derive from a man between 18 and 35 years old in good health and CMV-seronegative.

The rearrangement joins TRBV7-2 to TRBJ2-6; weak D call: TRBD1 (5 bases). The germline CDR1 and CDR2 sequences are SGHTA and FQGNSA. Trimming removed 5 bases at V and 1 base at J, with 18 bases between. The CDR3 has 18 amino acids. The CDR3 region is CASSHPPGSFSGANVLTF. CDR3 nucleotide sequence: TGTGCCAGCAGCCACCCCCCAGGGTCTTTTTCTGGGGCCAACGTCCTGACTTTC.

The V gene is TRBV27, the J gene TRBJ1-1, with D perhaps TRBD1 (6 bases). This CDR3 spans 15 amino acids. The V gene lost 0 bases and the J gene lost 6 bases, with 14 bases spanning the gap. Germline V gene lookup returns CDR1 MNHEY and CDR2 SMNVEV (reference sequence). The CDR3 DNA follows: TGTGCCAGCAGTTTATCCGGGGGGCGAGAAGCTGAAGCTTTCTTT. Protein sequence: CASSLSGGREAEAFF.

This rearrangement joins TRBV18 to TRBJ2-3; 12 bases line up with TRBD1. The CDR3 runs to 21 residues. CDR1 KGHSH and CDR2 LQKENI come from the germline V gene. V was pared by 3 bases and J by 5 bases, with 21 bases of the junction left unmatched. CDR3 DNA sequence: TGTGCCAGCTCACCCCGAAGAGGGGACAGGGGGCAACACATCCACTTAGATACGCAGTATTTT. Translation gives CASSPRRGDRGQHIHLDTQYF. Supplemented by reference TRBV18 and TRBJ2-3, the full variable domain reads NAGVMQNPRHLVRRRGQEARLRCSPMKGHSHVYWYRQLPEEGLKFMVYLQKENIIDESGMPKERFSAEFPKEGPSILRIQQVVRGDSAAYFCASSPRRGDRGQHIHLDTQYFGPGTRLTVL.

This clone was seen a single time. The V call is TRBV6-5, the J call TRBJ2-7, with D tentatively TRBD1 (5 bases). Germline CDR1 and CDR2: MNHEY and SVGAGI. V lost 6 bases and J lost 0, with 6 bases in between. The CDR3 runs to 12 residues. The CDR3 bases are TGTGCCAGCAGCCAGGGCTCCTACGAGCAGTACTTC. This codes for CASSQGSYEQYF.

This chain links TRBV27 with TRBJ2-7, with D perhaps matching TRBD2 (6 bases). V was shortened by 3 bases and J by 0 bases, with 12 bases between the two germline ends. The germline V gene has CDR1 MNHEY and CDR2 SMNVEV (reference sequence). The CDR3 totals 15 residues. CDR3 residues: CASSFRGFSSYEQYF. CDR3 DNA sequence: TGTGCCAGCAGTTTTCGGGGGTTCAGCTCCTACGAGCAGTACTTC.

This chain joins TRBV25-1 and TRBJ2-1; 12 bases fit TRBD2. The V gene's germline CDR1 is MGHDK and CDR2 SYGVNS. With V trimmed by 3 bases and J by 6 bases, 6 bases remained unmatched. The CDR3 is 16 amino acids. CDR3 amino acids: CASSDRLAGDPNEQFF. In DNA form, the CDR3 reads TGTGCCAGCAGTGACAGACTAGCGGGAGATCCCAATGAGCAGTTCTTC.

The chain recombines TRBV6-5 with TRBJ1-5, with 9 bases fitting TRBD1. Trimming at V came to 0 bases and at J to 4 bases, leaving 1 base not matched to a gene. The CDR3 is 15 amino acids. CDR1 and CDR2 (germline): MNHEY, SVGAGI. In DNA form, the CDR3 reads TGTGCCAGCAGTTACTCGACAGGGGGAAATCAGCCCCAGCATTTT. This encodes CASSYSTGGNQPQHF.

About this clone: Its ends do not fully match the called genes, so a read error is possible. This chain connects TRBV7-9 to TRBJ2-7; D could derive from TRBD1 or TRBD2 (6 bases each). CDR3 length: 12 amino acids. Germline loops: CDR1 SEHNR, CDR2 FQNEAQ (reference sequence). DNA for the CDR3: TGTTCCAGCAGCTTAGGGGGGCTCGAGCAGTACTTC. Amino acids: CSSSLGGLEQYF.

The V gene is TRBV7-2, the J gene TRBJ1-4; a weak D match, TRBD1 (5 bases). This CDR3 has 16 amino acids. The V and J ends lost 3 bases and 3 bases respectively, with 14 bases between them. Germline assignment: CDR1 SGHTA and CDR2 FQGNSA. The CDR3 nucleotides read TGTGCCAGCAGCTTTAGATTAGCGGGGGCTAATGAAAAACTGTTTTTT. This sequence encodes CASSFRLAGANEKLFF.

This clone was recorded once. This chain joins TRBV18 and TRBJ1-2; 8 bases match TRBD1. Germline V lookup: CDR1 KGHSH, CDR2 LQKENI. The V and J ends lost 6 bases and 4 bases, in that order; junction bases with no gene match: 7. This CDR3 is 14 amino acids long. CDR3 sequence: CASSLEGTGYGYTF. DNA of the CDR3: TGTGCCAGCTCTCTAGAGGGGACAGGCTATGGCTACACCTTC.

Only one count was recorded for this clone. In DNA, the CDR3 is TGTGCCAGCAGTGAAGTGGCAGGGGAGGAGCAGTACTTC. The encoded protein is CASSEVAGEEQYF. This chain connects TRBV2 to TRBJ2-7, with D possibly being TRBD1 (6 bases). Deletions cut 1 base from V and 7 bases from J, with 11 bases between. CDR3 size: 13 residues. Per the germline V gene, CDR1 is SNHLY and CDR2 is FYNNEI.

The V and J genes are TRBV5-1 and TRBJ1-4; perhaps TRBD1 as D (5 bases). V dropped 4 bases and J dropped 4 bases, with 17 bases sitting between them. This CDR3 region has 16 residues. Germline V gives CDR1 SGHRS, CDR2 YFSETQ. The CDR3 DNA is TGCGCCAGCAGCGCGGGGACCCACTTGGGTAATGAAAAACTGTTTTTT. Translated: CASSAGTHLGNEKLFF.

J is TRBJ2-1 and V is TRBV27; 7 bases line up with TRBD1. CDR3 size: 15 residues. The germline V gene has CDR1 MNHEY and CDR2 SMNVEV (reference sequence). Losses at the gene ends were 4 bases for V and 7 bases for J; bases not matched to a gene: 10. The CDR3 nucleotides are TGTGCCAGCAGTTGGCGGCTAGGGGGCCGGAATGAGCAGTTCTTC. Translation: CASSWRLGGRNEQFF.

The rearrangement links TRBV2 to TRBJ1-4, with D possibly matching TRBD1 (6 bases). V gave up 7 bases and J gave up 1 base, with 7 bases separating them. CDR1 is SNHLY, CDR2 FYNNEI, per germline. CDR3 length: 13 amino acids. The CDR3 DNA reads TGTGCCAGCATAGGGGGAACTAATGAAAAACTGTTTTTT. This gives the protein CASIGGTNEKLFF.

The rearrangement uses TRBV10-1 and TRBJ2-3; 7 bases align to TRBD2. The ends lost 4 bases at V and 3 bases at J; junction bases unmatched: 7. CDR3 length: 15 residues. In germline, CDR1 is WNHNN, CDR2 SYGVQD (reference sequence). The DNA of the CDR3 is TGCGCCAGCAGTGCTGGCGGGAGTGGTACAGATACGCAGTATTTT. Its translation: CASSAGGSGTDTQYF.

This chain joins TRBV2 and TRBJ2-7; TRBD2 agrees at 8 bases. With 7 bases clipped from V and 4 bases from J, the junction kept 6 bases outside the gene matches. The germline gives CDR1 SNHLY, CDR2 FYNNEI. This CDR3 region has 13 residues. The CDR3 sequence is CASTGGNKYEQYF. The CDR3, as DNA: TGTGCCAGCACGGGGGGGAACAAATACGAGCAGTACTTC. Combining the CDR3 with reference TRBV2 and TRBJ2-7 gives the whole variable domain EPEVTQTPSHQVTQMGQEVILRCVPISNHLYFYWYRQILGQKVEFLVSFYNNEISEKSEIFDDQFSVERPDGSNFTLKIRSTKLEDSAMYFCASTGGNKYEQYFGPGTRLTVT.

The rearrangement joins TRBV7-3 to TRBJ2-1; 9 nucleotides match TRBD2. V gave up 6 bases and J gave up 8 bases; unmatched junction bases: 11. The CDR3 is made up of 15 amino acids. Germline values: CDR1 SGHTA, CDR2 FQGTGA. CDR3 protein: CASSYRSGRIDEQFF. The CDR3 nucleotides are TGTGCCAGCAGTTATCGTAGCGGGAGAATCGATGAGCAGTTCTTC.

The chain couples TRBV9 to TRBJ2-3; 7 bases map to TRBD2. CDR1 is SGDLS, CDR2 YYNGEE, per germline. V gave up 0 bases and J gave up 5 bases; unmatched junction bases: 6. There are 15 residues in the CDR3. This CDR3 is CASSVGGVAGDTQYF. DNA for the CDR3: TGTGCCAGCAGCGTAGGGGGGGTAGCGGGAGATACGCAGTATTTT.

The V gene is TRBV14, the J gene TRBJ1-1; TRBD1 agrees at 10 bases. V gave up 0 bases and J gave up 7 bases; unmatched junction bases: 2. This CDR3 has 14 amino acids. Germline assignment: CDR1 SGHDN and CDR2 FVKESK. The CDR3 DNA sequence: TGTGCCAGCAGCCAAGAGACAGGGGGCCTTGAAGCTTTCTTT. Protein: CASSQETGGLEAFF.

This chain uses TRBV15 with TRBJ1-6, with a possible D match to TRBD1 (6 bases). The CDR3 runs to 16 residues. Germline CDR1 and CDR2: LNHNV and YYDKDF (reference sequence). The V and J ends lost 1 base and 8 bases respectively, with 15 bases between them. The CDR3, as DNA: TGTGCCACCAGCAGAGCTCAGGGGAGTCCGTATTCACCCCTCCACTTT. As protein: CATSRAQGSPYSPLHF.

The V call is TRBV6-4, the J call TRBJ2-1, with D perhaps matching TRBD2 (6 bases). V was trimmed by 11 bases and J by 7 bases, leaving 21 bases between them. The length of the CDR3 is 14 residues. Germline values: CDR1 MRHNA, CDR2 SNTAGT. In DNA, the CDR3 is TGTGCCTCCGCGGTAGATACAGGAGGGAATGAGCAGTTCTTC. Its translation: CASAVDTGGNEQFF.

The rearrangement joins TRBV5-1 to TRBJ2-1; 12 nucleotides agree with TRBD2. The germline V gene encodes CDR1 SGHRS and CDR2 YFSETQ. V lost 5 bases and J lost 8; bases outside the gene matches: 8. The CDR3 extends over 15 amino acids. DNA of the CDR3: TGCGCCAGCAGGGGGCTAGCGGGAGGGTTCGATGAGCAGTTCTTC. Protein sequence: CASRGLAGGFDEQFF. Variable domain in full (rest from reference TRBV5-1 and TRBJ2-1): KAGVTQTPRYLIKTRGQQVTLSCSPISGHRSVSWYQQTPGQGLQFLFEYFSETQRNKGNFPGRFSGRQFSNSRSEMNVSTLELGDSALYLCASRGLAGGFDEQFFGPGTRLTVL.

The chain combines TRBV18 with TRBJ2-5; 9 bases fit TRBD2. This CDR3 region has 15 residues. V gave up 2 bases and J gave up 2 bases; unmatched junction bases: 3. Germline V gives CDR1 KGHSH, CDR2 LQKENI. The CDR3 loop is CASSPGLAGQETQYF. The CDR3 DNA reads TGTGCCAGCTCACCAGGGCTAGCGGGACAAGAGACCCAGTACTTC.

The V and J genes are TRBV9 and TRBJ2-7; 9 nucleotides line up with TRBD1. This CDR3 is 15 amino acids long. CDR1 is SGDLS and CDR2 is YYNGEE in the germline V gene. V was pared by 4 bases and J by 4 bases, with 9 bases of the junction left unmatched. The CDR3 loop is CASSQTGTGLYEQYF. As DNA, the CDR3 is TGTGCCAGCAGCCAAACCGGGACAGGGTTGTACGAGCAGTACTTC.

The DNA of the CDR3 is TGTGCCAGCAGCCCGAATGAGCAGTTCTTC. Protein product: CASSPNEQFF. The V call is TRBV9, the J call TRBJ2-1; no definite D call. V was cut by 4 bases and J by 7 bases, with 3 bases left in between. This CDR3 is 10 amino acids long. The V gene's germline CDR1 is SGDLS and CDR2 YYNGEE.

The V gene is TRBV5-5, the J gene TRBJ1-2; 9 bases align to TRBD1. In germline, CDR1 is SGHKS, CDR2 YYEKEE (reference sequence). The CDR3 sequence is 16 residues long. J was trimmed by 5 bases and V by 4 bases; bases with no gene match: 12. The CDR3 loop is CASSLGTGRVGYGYTF. CDR3 sequence (DNA): TGTGCCAGCAGCCTCGGGACAGGGCGTGTGGGATATGGCTACACCTTC. Complete variable domain (other parts from reference TRBV5-5 and TRBJ1-2): DAGVTQSPTHLIKTRGQQVTLRCSPISGHKSVSWYQQVLGQGPQFIFQYYEKEERGRGNFPDRFSARQFPNYSSELNVNALLLGDSALYLCASSLGTGRVGYGYTFGSGTRLTVV.

J is TRBJ2-3 and V is TRBV28, with 11 bases fitting TRBD2. V trimming: 10 bases; J trimming: 7 bases; junction bases outside the gene matches: 13. Germline values: CDR1 MDHEN, CDR2 SYDVKM. The CDR3 sequence is 15 residues long. The CDR3 is CAIGSLAGGPYTQYF. CDR3 in DNA: TGTGCCATTGGGAGCCTAGCGGGAGGACCGTATACGCAGTATTTT.